Listed here are 10 T cell receptor beta chains from one sample, sequenced in a study of T-cell memory formation after mild COVID-19. TCRdb reprocessed the 5' RACE reads via MiXCR and lists one record per CDR3 protein. Here the sample spans around 500,000 distinct CDR3 sequences, roughly 18% being singletons. Sequenced sample: PBMCs or a T cell subset sorted from them (not recorded which). Receptors originate from an adult woman who had mild COVID-19 (a few samples of this study predate the infection). Cell type and time point are not known.

This sequence joins TRBV5-4 and TRBJ2-5; tentative D call: TRBD2 (5 bases). V was clipped by 0 bases and J by 5 bases, with 11 bases between them. The germline V gene encodes CDR1 SGHNT and CDR2 YYREEE (reference sequence). The CDR3 spans 14 residues. The chain's CDR3 is CASSLGGSIETQYF. CDR3 sequence (DNA): TGTGCCAGCAGCTTGGGAGGGAGCATTGAGACCCAGTACTTC.

This clonotype was detected a few times. V gene TRBV3-1 combines with J gene TRBJ1-5; weak D call: TRBD1 (5 bases). The ends were cut back, 6 bases at V and 3 bases at J, with 15 bases in the middle. CDR1 is LGHDT, CDR2 YNNKEL, per germline (reference sequence). The CDR3 sequence is 15 residues long. The CDR3 bases are TGTGCCAGCAGTTGGGGCCCGTCGTCCAATCAGCCCCAGCATTTT. As protein: CASSWGPSSNQPQHF.

The table lists this clonotype with a few counts. J is TRBJ2-7 and V is TRBV20-1; 10 nucleotides agree with TRBD1. With 0 bases clipped from V and 5 bases from J, the junction kept 4 bases outside the gene matches. The length of the CDR3 is 14 residues. Germline lookup yields CDR1 DFQATT and CDR2 SNEGSKA (reference sequence). This CDR3 reads CSARDHGTGDEQYF. CDR3 in DNA: TGCAGTGCTAGAGACCACGGGACAGGGGACGAGCAGTACTTC.

This clonotype was observed a handful of times. The V call is TRBV12-3 or TRBV12-4, the J call TRBJ1-2, with D perhaps TRBD1 (5 bases). This CDR3 comprises 15 residues. V lost 2 bases and J lost 7, with 17 bases in between. CDR3 amino acids: CASSLTLPRGSGYTF. CDR3 in DNA: TGTGCCAGCAGTTTAACGCTCCCTAGGGGCTCTGGCTACACCTTC.

V is TRBV29-1 and J is TRBJ2-3, with 11 bases identical to TRBD1. With 7 bases clipped from V and 4 bases from J, the junction kept 1 base outside the gene matches. Germline V gene data show CDR1 as SQVTM and CDR2 as ANQGSEA. The CDR3 covers 12 residues. This CDR3 is CSGGQGADTQYF. CDR3 nucleotide sequence: TGCAGCGGGGGACAGGGGGCAGATACGCAGTATTTT.

The genes are TRBV18 and TRBJ2-3; TRBD2 might be the D (6 bases). In germline, CDR1 is KGHSH, CDR2 LQKENI. The CDR3 consists of 16 residues. Trimming took off 1 base at V and 6 bases at J, with 17 bases between the two ends. CDR3 in DNA: TGTGCCAGCTCACCACGACCGAGCGGGCAGAGGGATACGCAGTATTTT. It yields the protein CASSPRPSGQRDTQYF.

The V gene is TRBV18, the J gene TRBJ2-1, with a tentative D call TRBD1 (5 bases). This CDR3 has 15 amino acids. Germline loops: CDR1 KGHSH, CDR2 LQKENI. V dropped 0 bases and J dropped 5 bases, with 11 bases sitting between them. The CDR3 coding sequence is TGTGCCAGCTCACCACCGGGCAGGGTTAACAATGAGCAGTTCTTC. Protein: CASSPPGRVNNEQFF.

Comments on this clonotype: Germline is not matched at one junction end, which may reflect a read error. V is TRBV11-1 and J is TRBJ2-1; 8 nucleotides align to TRBD1. This CDR3 has 14 residues. Germline values: CDR1 SGHAT, CDR2 FQDESV (reference sequence). The CDR3 DNA is TGTGCCAGCAGCCAGGGGGCGAGGTACAGTGAGCAGTTCTTC. Its protein product is CASSQGARYSEQFF.

The rearrangement joins TRBV12-3 or TRBV12-4 to TRBJ1-3; D remains unclear. The CDR3 loop spans 13 amino acids. Trimming shortened V by 2 bases and J by 1 base, and 3 bases separated the two germline ends. The CDR3 DNA follows: TGTGCCAGCAGTTTACATTCTGGAAACACCATATATTTT. Protein product: CASSLHSGNTIYF.

V is TRBV7-8 and J is TRBJ2-7; D not certain. CDR1 SGHVS and CDR2 FQNEAQ come from the germline V gene. V lost 5 bases to trimming and J lost 2 bases, with 16 bases between them. The CDR3 runs to 15 residues. As DNA, the CDR3 is TGTGCCAGCAGCCCTATGCGACTCGGTACCTACGAGCAGTACTTC. Residues: CASSPMRLGTYEQYF.